The 10 T cell receptor beta chains below all came from one sample that was sequenced in a study of sequential checkpoint blockade in melanoma. Some clones are missing from TCRdb's copy, which holds only in-frame ones; the method was immunoSEQ multiplex PCR. The sample contains more than 8,000 clones, roughly two thirds of which appear only once. Indicated treatment: randomized to nivolumab then ipilimumab (arm A) or the reverse (arm B). Sequencing used CD8+ T cells sorted from blood (inferred from file names), obtained from a patient given nivolumab and ipilimumab in sequence. These receptors originate from a human donor with melanoma.

The J gene is TRBJ2-7, the V gene TRBV23-1, with 10 bases that match TRBD1. TRBV23-1 is reported as an ORF; its role is uncertain. J was trimmed by 4 bases and V by 4 bases; bases with no gene match: 13. CDR3 length: 17 residues. CDR3 nucleotides: TGCGCCAGCAGTCGTCGGCCCCGGGACAGGGGTAGATACGAGCAGTACTTC. It specifies CASSRRPRDRGRYEQYF.

This chain links TRBV29-1 with TRBJ1-2, with TRBD1 as a possible D gene (6 bases). The V end lost 1 base, the J end lost 3 bases, and 18 bases lay between the germline ends. Germline-derived CDR1 and CDR2 are SQVTM and ANQGSEA. CDR3 length equals 16 residues. The CDR3 DNA is TGCAGCGTTGAAGGGACAGCCGTCATGGGCTACTATGGCTACACCTTC. It yields the protein CSVEGTAVMGYYGYTF.

The chain recombines TRBV25-1 with TRBJ1-2; maybe TRBD1 (6 bases). The CDR3 totals 14 residues. Germline V gene sequence: CDR1 MGHDK, CDR2 SYGVNS. Trimming took off 3 bases at V and 8 bases at J, with 16 bases between the two ends. CDR3 nucleotide sequence: TGTGCCAGCAGTGACTCGGACAGAATGGGAGGCTACACCTTC. It encodes CASSDSDRMGGYTF.

This clone was seen just once. V usage is TRBV4-1 and J usage is TRBJ2-1; 9 bases agree with TRBD2. This CDR3 is built from 16 residues. Germline-derived CDR1 and CDR2 are MGHRA and YSYEKL. Germline trimming cut 2 bases from V and 4 bases from J; bases unmatched to any gene: 6. CDR3 in DNA: TGCGCCAGCAGCCAATTACTAGCGGGCCTTTACAATGAGCAGTTCTTC. Its translation: CASSQLLAGLYNEQFF.

V and J are TRBV18 and TRBJ2-3, with D tentatively TRBD1 (7 bases). This CDR3 has 16 amino acids. The V end lost 5 bases, the J end lost 4 bases, and 19 bases lay between the germline ends. CDR1 and CDR2 from the germline V gene are KGHSH and LQKENI. The CDR3 sequence: CASSSRTGPGADTQYF. Written as DNA, the CDR3 is TGTGCCAGCTCATCCAGGACAGGTCCGGGGGCAGATACGCAGTATTTT.

The V gene is TRBV4-3, the J gene TRBJ2-1, with 9 positions matching TRBD2. Germline CDR1 and CDR2: LGHNA and YSLEER. The CDR3 is 15 amino acids. Trimming cost V 0 bases and J 13 bases; bases outside gene matches: 10. CDR3 protein: CASSQDKWGTSPQFF. The CDR3 DNA is TGCGCCAGCAGCCAAGATAAGTGGGGGACTAGCCCTCAGTTCTTC.

The rearrangement joins TRBV7-8 to TRBJ2-2; possibly TRBD2 for D (6 bases). This CDR3 spans 19 amino acids. The germline V and J ends were trimmed by 5 bases and 3 bases, with 25 bases remaining between them. Germline CDR1 SGHVS, CDR2 FQNEAQ. CDR3 sequence: CASSQLGRVGGDHTGELFF. The CDR3 nucleotides are TGTGCCAGCAGCCAACTCGGACGTGTAGGCGGGGATCACACCGGGGAGCTGTTTTTT.

The chain has TRBV30 and TRBJ2-1; TRBD1 matches at 7 bases. The germline gives CDR1 GTSNPN, CDR2 SVGIG (reference sequence). The CDR3 spans 14 residues. The trim removed 4 bases at V and 4 bases at J, leaving 7 bases unmatched. Here the CDR3 reads CAWTGDSLYNEQFF. Here the CDR3 DNA reads TGTGCCTGGACCGGGGACAGCTTGTACAATGAGCAGTTCTTC.

This chain links TRBV9 with TRBJ2-3; the match to TRBD2 covers 8 bases. The CDR3 contains 16 residues. V lost 4 bases and J lost 2; bases outside the gene matches: 9. Looked up from germline, CDR1 is SGDLS and CDR2 is YYNGEE. The CDR3 DNA reads TGTGCCAGCAGCCAATGGGCGGGGGGTACCACAGATACGCAGTATTTT. As protein: CASSQWAGGTTDTQYF.

The genes are TRBV7-9 and TRBJ2-1; D possibly corresponds to TRBD2 (6 bases). The CDR3 runs to 17 residues. Trimming cost V 5 bases and J 6 bases, with 23 bases left between them. CDR1 and CDR2 from the germline V gene are SEHNR and FQNEAQ (reference sequence). The CDR3: CASSGTEGPNTGNEQFF. In nucleotides, the CDR3 is TGTGCCAGCAGCGGAACGGAGGGGCCCAATACAGGCAATGAGCAGTTCTTC.